The 7 T cell receptor beta chains reported below all come from one sample, sequenced in a study of blood T cell repertoires in COVID-19. Assay: immunoSEQ multiplex PCR; the TCRdb copy retains only in-frame clones and omits some. Found here are roughly 190,000 clones, 88% of them singletons; the top ten hold about 4.5%. Source material: peripheral blood. All receptors come from a human donor in a cohort sampled during active COVID-19.

This rearrangement joins TRBV6-5 to TRBJ2-7; 10 bases align to TRBD1. The CDR3 has 15 residues. The trim removed 6 bases at V and 8 bases at J, leaving 13 bases unmatched. Germline V gene lookup returns CDR1 MNHEY and CDR2 SVGAGI. This CDR3 reads CASRRTGGPLWQQYF. As DNA, the CDR3 is TGTGCCAGCAGAAGGACAGGGGGACCGCTTTGGCAGCAGTACTTC.

The V and J genes are TRBV30 and TRBJ2-5; no clear D gene. CDR1 is GTSNPN and CDR2 is SVGIG in the germline V gene (reference sequence). This CDR3 has 13 residues. V was cut by 0 bases and J by 2 bases, with 7 bases left in between. CDR3 sequence (DNA): TGTGCCTGGAGTGTAACTAAACAAGAGACCCAGTACTTC. Protein product: CAWSVTKQETQYF. The entire variable domain, with the rest obtained from reference TRBV30 and TRBJ2-5, is as follows: SQTIHQWPATLVQPVGSPLSLECTVEGTSNPNLYWYRQAAGRGLQLLFYSVGIGQISSEVPQNLSASRPQDRQFILSSKKLLLSDSGFYLCAWSVTKQETQYFGPGTRLLVL.

The chain combines TRBV5-8 with TRBJ2-1, with 14 bases lining up with TRBD2. Germline V gives CDR1 SGHTS, CDR2 YDEGEE. The CDR3 covers 18 residues. The J segment lost 4 bases and the V segment lost 4 bases, leaving 10 bases of the junction unmatched. The CDR3 reads CASSGTGTSGGPYNEQFF. Here the CDR3 DNA reads TGTGCCAGCAGCGGAACCGGGACTAGCGGGGGCCCTTACAATGAGCAGTTCTTC. The full variable domain, completed using reference TRBV5-8 and TRBJ2-1, is EAGVTQSPTHLIKTRGQQATLRCSPISGHTSVYWYQQALGLGLQFLLWYDEGEERNRGNFPPRFSGRQFPNYSSELNVNALELEDSALYLCASSGTGTSGGPYNEQFFGPGTRLTVL.

The chain recombines TRBV5-1 with TRBJ2-2; TRBD2 matches at 10 bases. V lost 6 bases, J lost 6 bases, and 8 bases stayed unmatched. The CDR3 consists of 15 residues. The germline V gene has CDR1 SGHRS and CDR2 YFSETQ. CDR3 residues: CASTEREGIPGELFF. CDR3 nucleotides: TGCGCCAGCACCGAGCGGGAGGGTATTCCCGGGGAGCTGTTTTTT.

V is TRBV18 and J is TRBJ1-1, with unresolved D. This CDR3 region has 13 residues. Trimming stripped 10 bases from V and 0 bases from J, with 12 bases between. Germline assignment: CDR1 KGHSH and CDR2 LQKENI. DNA for the CDR3: TGTGCCACCTTTCTGACTATGAACACTGAAGCTTTCTTT. This codes for CATFLTMNTEAFF.

The chain employs TRBV11-2 and TRBJ2-5, with TRBD2 matching over 8 bases. The CDR3 sequence is 14 residues long. Germline CDR1 is SGHAT and CDR2 is FQNNGV. Unmatched junction bases numbered 7, after V lost 5 bases and J lost 5 bases. In DNA, the CDR3 is TGTGCCAGCAGCCCGGGACTAGGAAGGGAGACCCAGTACTTC. Residues: CASSPGLGRETQYF.

J is TRBJ2-5 and V is TRBV28; 7 bases align to TRBD2. V lost 8 bases and J lost 2; bases outside the gene matches: 11. CDR1 and CDR2 from the germline V gene are MDHEN and SYDVKM. The CDR3 extends over 15 amino acids. CDR3 sequence: CASGKRAGPQETQYF. The CDR3 bases are TGTGCCAGCGGGAAAAGAGCGGGGCCACAAGAGACCCAGTACTTC.